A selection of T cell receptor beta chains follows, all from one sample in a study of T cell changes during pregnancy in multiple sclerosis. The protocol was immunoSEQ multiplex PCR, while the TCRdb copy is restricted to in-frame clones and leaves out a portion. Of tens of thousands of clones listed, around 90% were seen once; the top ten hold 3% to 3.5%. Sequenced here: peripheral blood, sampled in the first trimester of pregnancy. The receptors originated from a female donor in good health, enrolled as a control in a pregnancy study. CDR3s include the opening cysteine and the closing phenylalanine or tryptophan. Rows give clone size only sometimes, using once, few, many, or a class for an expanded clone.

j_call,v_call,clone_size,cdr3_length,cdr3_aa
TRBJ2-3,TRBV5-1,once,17,CASSSAPTSGSTDTQYF
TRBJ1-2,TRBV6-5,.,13,CASSLGVYYGYTF
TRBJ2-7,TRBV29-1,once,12,CSVEIRSYEQYF
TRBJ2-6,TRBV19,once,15,CASSTGYSGANVLTF
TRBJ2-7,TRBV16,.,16,CASSQGAGLGSYEQYF
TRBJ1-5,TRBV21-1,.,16,CASSKRLGHPNQPQHF
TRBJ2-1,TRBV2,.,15,CASSLDRVAYNEQFF
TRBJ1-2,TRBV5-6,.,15,CASSLASGQGGGYTF
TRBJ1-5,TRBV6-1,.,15,CASSVGTGIGQPQHF
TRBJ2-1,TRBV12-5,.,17,CASGLVVDRARRSGQFF
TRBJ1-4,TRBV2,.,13,CASSSVRREKLFF
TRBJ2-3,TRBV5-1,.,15,CASSIGQGASDTQYF
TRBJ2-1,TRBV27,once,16,CASSSIAAGEYNEQFF
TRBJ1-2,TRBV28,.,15,CASSLLTAKSLGYTF
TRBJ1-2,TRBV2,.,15,CASRVETVTNYGYTF
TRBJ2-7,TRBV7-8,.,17,CASSSRPSTGQTYEQYF
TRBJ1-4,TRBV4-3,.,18,CASSEGDRGSILNEKLFF
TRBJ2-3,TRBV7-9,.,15,CASSELGSSTDTQYF
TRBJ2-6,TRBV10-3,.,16,CAIRDHGTPGANVLTF
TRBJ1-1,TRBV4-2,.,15,CASSPGQVLNTEAFF
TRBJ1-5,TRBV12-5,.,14,CASGLQGADQPQHF
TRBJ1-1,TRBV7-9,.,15,CASSVTGQGTAEAFF